This entry lists 22 T cell receptor beta chains sequenced from one sample in a study of blood T cells in healthy people across ages. A second roughly 6 to 11 cycle PCR used barcoded and J-beta primers. MiXCR was run by TCRdb on the 5' RACE reads, yielding one entry per CDR3 protein. The table lists about 730,000 distinct CDR3 sequences, about 42% of them singletons. The sequenced sample consisted of blood. The receptors here all came from a woman aged 55-69 years in good health.

The V gene is TRBV28, the J gene TRBJ2-7, with no clear D. The CDR3 extends over 14 amino acids. Germline V lookup: CDR1 MDHEN, CDR2 SYDVKM. Trimming stripped 4 bases from V and 4 bases from J, with 14 bases between. CDR3 in amino acids: CASSSPIIWYEQYF. CDR3 sequence (DNA): TGTGCCAGCAGTTCTCCGATAATTTGGTACGAGCAGTACTTC.

The chain uses TRBV20-1 and TRBJ2-7; 8 nucleotides line up with TRBD1. CDR1 and CDR2 (germline): DFQATT, SNEGSKA (reference sequence). This CDR3 region has 14 residues. The junction had 5 bases not matched to a gene; V was cut back by 1 base and J by 3 bases. CDR3 coding DNA: TGCAGTGCTAGAGTTCCGGGACAGGACTACGAGCAGTACTTC. As protein: CSARVPGQDYEQYF.

This clonotype was recorded at least ten times. J is TRBJ2-4 and V is TRBV20-1; no reliable D call. The V gene lost 1 base and the J gene lost 8 bases, with 12 bases spanning the gap. The CDR3 contains 13 residues. Germline CDR1 DFQATT, CDR2 SNEGSKA (reference sequence). The DNA for the CDR3 is TGCAGTGCTAGAGCACGGGCTGGGGACATTCAGTACTTC. As protein: CSARARAGDIQYF.

This chain links TRBV24-1 with TRBJ2-5; D is uncertain. The CDR3 loop spans 14 amino acids. Per the germline V gene, CDR1 is KGHDR and CDR2 is SFDVKD. Trimming left V 5 bases short and J 11 bases short, with 20 bases between. The CDR3 region is CATSVTNPYNEQYF. In DNA form, the CDR3 reads TGTGCCACCAGTGTGACCAACCCCTACAATGAGCAGTACTTC.

This clonotype was counted a single time. The V and J genes are TRBV9 and TRBJ2-4, with D hard to call. TRBJ2-7 explains the end of the DNA better; the J call may be wrong. The CDR3 length is 14 residues. The V gene's germline CDR1 is SGDLS and CDR2 YYNGEE. In DNA, the CDR3 is TGTGCCAGCAGCGTAGCCCTAGACTTGGGCGAGCAGTACTTC. Its protein is CASSVALDLGEQYF.

This clonotype was counted at least ten times. The chain couples TRBV2 to TRBJ2-1, with TRBD2 identical over 14 bases. CDR1 is SNHLY, CDR2 FYNNEI, per germline. The ends lost 6 bases at V and 9 bases at J; junction bases unmatched: 1. CDR3 length equals 13 residues. In DNA, the CDR3 is TGTGCCAGCAGCGGACTAGCGGGAGGTGAGCAGTTCTTC. Translated: CASSGLAGGEQFF.

The rearrangement uses TRBV7-3 and TRBJ2-1; D remains unclear. The V end lost 3 bases, the J end lost 0 bases, and 9 bases lay between the germline ends. This CDR3 is 15 amino acids long. The germline CDR1 and CDR2 sequences are SGHTA and FQGTGA. CDR3 DNA sequence: TGTGCCAGCAGCTTGGGCCAAAACTCCTACAATGAGCAGTTCTTC. Its protein is CASSLGQNSYNEQFF.

A note on this clonotype: Just one base apart from a much larger clone, this may be a read error. The chain recombines TRBV10-3 with TRBJ2-4; D gene uncertain. The J call may be wrong; the DNA end is better matched by TRBJ2-7. CDR1 and CDR2 (germline): ENHRY, SYGVKD. CDR3 length equals 16 residues. Here the CDR3 DNA reads TGTGCCATCCGTGACCATCAGCGTACGGAACGCTACGAGCAGTACTTC. The encoded protein is CAIRDHQRTERYEQYF.

This clonotype was recorded a few times. This chain links TRBV5-5 with TRBJ2-1, with a possible D match to TRBD2 (6 bases). The CDR3 loop spans 15 amino acids. Germline assignment: CDR1 SGHKS and CDR2 YYEKEE (reference sequence). Trimming shortened V by 2 bases and J by 4 bases, and 13 bases separated the two germline ends. This CDR3 is CASSFDWTTYNEQFF. CDR3 DNA sequence: TGTGCCAGCAGCTTCGACTGGACTACGTACAATGAGCAGTTCTTC.

A few counts support this clonotype. This rearrangement joins TRBV6-1 to TRBJ1-2; tentative D call: TRBD1 (6 bases). The germline V and J ends were trimmed by 10 bases and 1 base, with 16 bases remaining between them. The germline CDR1 and CDR2 sequences are MNHNS and SASEGT. CDR3 length: 14 residues. CDR3 residues: CATFNRDINYGYTF. As DNA, the CDR3 is TGTGCCACCTTTAACCGGGACATTAACTATGGCTACACCTTC.

The chain recombines TRBV28 with TRBJ1-2; TRBD1 might be the D (6 bases). The CDR3 has 16 amino acids. Germline lookup yields CDR1 MDHEN and CDR2 SYDVKM. V gave up 3 bases and J gave up 3 bases, with 17 bases separating them. For the CDR3, the DNA is TGTGCCAGCAGTTTCAACAGGGTATTGTACGACTATGGCTACACCTTC. Protein product: CASSFNRVLYDYGYTF.

This clonotype was seen at least ten times. The J gene is TRBJ2-3, the V gene TRBV7-2; TRBD2 agrees at 11 bases. This CDR3 has 17 amino acids. Germline V gene lookup returns CDR1 SGHTA and CDR2 FQGNSA. V trimming: 1 base; J trimming: 3 bases; junction bases outside the gene matches: 6. This CDR3 reads CASSLGLAGTTTDTQYF. The CDR3 coding sequence is TGTGCCAGCAGCTTAGGACTAGCGGGAACCACTACAGATACGCAGTATTTT.

The CDR3 nucleotides read TGTGCCAGCAGCCAGACTGGCGGGGGGCCGCCCCAAGAGACCCAGTACTTC. Residues: CASSQTGGGPPQETQYF. The rearrangement links TRBV3-1 to TRBJ2-5; 8 bases line up with TRBD2. CDR1 and CDR2 (germline): LGHDT, YNNKEL (reference sequence). The CDR3 has 17 amino acids. V lost 3 bases, J lost 1 base, and 10 bases stayed unmatched.

The chain carries TRBV29-1 and TRBJ2-5; 9 bases agree with TRBD2. The CDR3 consists of 15 residues. The V gene end was trimmed by 4 bases and the J gene end by 5 bases; junction bases not matched to a gene: 11. Looked up from germline, CDR1 is SQVTM and CDR2 is ANQGSEA. For the CDR3, the DNA is TGCAGCGTTGGAGGATCGCGGGAGGGCCTTGAGACCCAGTACTTC. Residues: CSVGGSREGLETQYF. The full variable domain, in which reference TRBV29-1 and TRBJ2-5 provide the parts outside the CDR3, is SAVISQKPSRDICQRGTSLTIQCQVDSQVTMMFWYRQQPGQSLTLIATANQGSEATYESGFVIDKFPISRPNLTFSTLTVSNMSPEDSSIYLCSVGGSREGLETQYFGPGTRLLVL.

A remark on this clonotype: At one of its ends the junction is not consistent with the germline gene, which may arise from a read error. This chain connects TRBV7-2 to TRBJ2-1; no reliable D call. The CDR3 length is 15 residues. Germline assignment: CDR1 SGHTA and CDR2 FQGNSA. The CDR3 sequence: CASSFDRGSYNKQFF. The DNA for the CDR3 is TGTGCCAGCAGCTTTGATCGCGGTTCCTACAATAAGCAGTTCTTC.

The chain recombines TRBV7-3 with TRBJ2-2, with D unclear. V was trimmed by 5 bases and J by 5 bases, leaving 9 bases between them. Germline values: CDR1 SGHTA, CDR2 FQGTGA. The CDR3 is 13 amino acids. This chain's CDR3 is CASSLTRTGELFF. The DNA of the CDR3 is TGTGCCAGCAGCCTGACAAGAACCGGGGAGCTGTTTTTT.

Worth noting for this clonotype: The junction and the germline gene differ at one end; a read error may be behind it. The chain carries TRBV7-2 and TRBJ2-3; D is uncertain. The germline V gene has CDR1 SGHTA and CDR2 FQGNSA. The CDR3 covers 14 residues. Here the CDR3 reads CAGSLAGNTDTQYF. Here the CDR3 DNA reads TGTGCCGGCAGCTTAGCTGGAAACACAGATACGCAGTATTTT.

This sequence joins TRBV5-1 and TRBJ2-3, with TRBD1 identical over 7 bases. V shed 0 bases, J shed 2 bases, and the junction held 3 bases outside the gene matches. The CDR3 spans 15 residues. Germline CDR1 SGHRS, CDR2 YFSETQ. The CDR3 region has the DNA TGCGCCAGCAGCTTGGGGGGGACAGACACAGATACGCAGTATTTT. As protein: CASSLGGTDTDTQYF.

The table lists this clonotype with a few counts. This chain uses TRBV14 with TRBJ1-2; TRBD1 is a possible D gene (5 bases). The CDR3 has 15 residues. Germline CDR1 SGHDN, CDR2 FVKESK. V was trimmed by 0 bases and J by 3 bases, leaving 11 bases between them. CDR3 residues: CASSQDWGSYYGYTF. As DNA, the CDR3 is TGTGCCAGCAGCCAAGATTGGGGCAGTTACTATGGCTACACCTTC.

With respect to this clonotype: One junction end does not reproduce the germline sequence, and a read error may be involved. V and J are TRBV5-1 and TRBJ1-1, with 7 bases lining up with TRBD1. There are 14 residues in the CDR3. Germline V CDR1 and CDR2: SGHRS, YFSETQ. In DNA form, the CDR3 reads TGCGCCAGCAGTTTGGACAGGTTTGACACTGAAGCTTTCTTT. It codes for CASSLDRFDTEAFF.

Note on this clonotype: A read error may produce the germline difference seen at one junction end. The rearrangement links TRBV29-1 to TRBJ1-5, with D perhaps matching TRBD1 (6 bases). This CDR3 region has 12 residues. Germline-derived CDR1 and CDR2 are SQVTM and ANQGSEA. The CDR3: CSVQQGNRPQHF. The CDR3 DNA sequence: TGCAGCGTTCAGCAGGGGAATCGGCCCCAGCATTTT.

The rearrangement uses TRBV20-1 and TRBJ2-1, with D perhaps TRBD2 (6 bases). Germline CDR1 is DFQATT and CDR2 is SNEGSKA (reference sequence). V lost 6 bases to trimming and J lost 0 bases, with 12 bases between them. There are 14 residues in the CDR3. CDR3 protein: CSAYGGSSYNEQFF. The CDR3 nucleotides are TGCAGTGCCTACGGGGGAAGCTCCTACAATGAGCAGTTCTTC.